The T cell receptor (beta chain) under discussion was sequenced for a study of neurological immune-mediated disorders. This CDR3 contains 15 residues. V shed 6 bases and J shed 8 bases, with 22 bases lying between them. Germline V gene sequence: CDR1 SEHNR, CDR2 FQNEAQ (reference sequence). TCRdb re-called the 5' RACE reads with MiXCR, one entry per CDR3 protein. The repertoire holds fewer than 65,000 distinct CDR3 sequences, with 10% as singletons. The gene calls are TRBV7-9 and TRBJ1-2, with D possibly being TRBD1 (6 bases). The sequence derives from a man in his 70s with HTLV-1-associated myelopathy (HAM/TSP). The source material was PBMCs. CDR3 DNA: TGTGCCAGCAGTCCAAGGTCGCAGGGGAGGGACGGCTACACCTTC. Amino acid sequence: CASSPRSQGRDGYTF.